These 9 T cell receptor beta chains share one sample of origin, sequenced in a study of T cells expressing NK-cell markers. With the 5' RACE reads reprocessed, TCRdb shows one record per CDR3 protein and no DNA. The repertoire shows 350,000 to 400,000 distinct CDR3 sequences; the top ten hold about 10%. Specimen: blood T cells: a sorted CD56 or NKG2C T cell subset, CD4+ or CD8+ T cells, or bulk PBMC T cells (not recorded which). The origin of the receptors is a woman aged 50 to 65 in good health.

The CDR3 region is CASSKSAEQFF. The chain carries TRBV14 and TRBJ2-1. The CDR3 runs to 11 residues. Germline V gene data show CDR1 as SGHDN and CDR2 as FVKESK.

The V gene is TRBV21-1, the J gene TRBJ2-7; the D gene TCRdb calls, TRBD2, cannot be checked with no DNA. TRBV21-1 is termed a pseudogene. The CDR3 totals 17 residues. The CDR3 is CASSKAPYGRNPYEQYF.

The chain has TRBV4-1 and TRBJ2-5; TCRdb's D call of TRBD1 is untestable without DNA. In germline, CDR1 is MGHRA, CDR2 YSYEKL. The CDR3 extends over 15 amino acids. This CDR3 reads CASSQWGILQETQYF.

CDR3 region: CASSRGQPDTQYF. This sequence joins TRBV9 and TRBJ2-3; TCRdb proposes TRBD1, but this gene call is untestable without DNA. The germline V gene has CDR1 SGDLS and CDR2 YYNGEE. The CDR3 is made up of 13 amino acids.

The chain couples TRBV3-1 to TRBJ2-3. There are 16 residues in the CDR3. Germline CDR1 reads LGHDT; CDR2 reads YNNKEL (reference sequence). CDR3 sequence reads: CASSPGLPKNTDTQYF.

The genes are TRBV5-1 and TRBJ2-1; TCRdb gives TRBD2 as the D gene, but with no DNA this cannot be confirmed. This CDR3 region has 20 residues. Germline assignment: CDR1 SGHRS and CDR2 YFSETQ. The CDR3: CASSPQGGGRASGGYNEQFF.

The CDR3: CSVVGRGRTGELFF. The V call is TRBV29-1, the J call TRBJ2-2; as DNA is missing, the TRBD1 call by TCRdb cannot be tested. The CDR3 has 14 amino acids. The germline V gene has CDR1 SQVTM and CDR2 ANQGSEA.

The J gene is TRBJ1-1, the V gene TRBV5-1; TCRdb proposes TRBD1, but this gene call is untestable without DNA. CDR1 SGHRS and CDR2 YFSETQ come from the germline V gene. The CDR3 consists of 16 residues. The CDR3 reads CASSRTGSFMNTEAFF.

V and J are TRBV5-1 and TRBJ2-4; there is no DNA to check the TCRdb D call of TRBD2. CDR3 size: 16 residues. In germline, CDR1 is SGHRS, CDR2 YFSETQ. CDR3 sequence reads: CASSPGLAVAKNIQYF.